This paragraph covers one T cell receptor (beta chain) sequence. The antigen is undetermined. This specimen belongs to a study of Ad26.COV2.S vaccination and SARS-CoV-2 variants. Overall study results and limits: Once vaccination had occurred, spike-specific CD8+ and CD4+ T cell responses reportedly showed substantial breadth. Similar non-spike TCR breadth was observed in recipients of vaccine and of placebo. Placebo recipients showed lower spike-specific TCR breadth than vaccinees.

The V gene's germline CDR1 is MGHDK and CDR2 SYGVNS. This CDR3 has 14 residues. The V end was cut by 3 bases, the J end by 1 base, with 6 bases between. The data were produced by immunoSEQ multiplex PCR, yet TCRdb's version contains in-frame clones alone and is incomplete. This sample has roughly 140,000 clones, with 86% found just once. The chain employs TRBV25-1 and TRBJ1-4; no clear D. The sample was peripheral blood, taken after recovery from COVID-19. The receptor was derived from a human donor who had recovered from COVID-19. CDR3 residues: CASSEGRTNEKLFF. The CDR3, as DNA: TGTGCCAGCAGTGAGGGCAGAACTAATGAAAAACTGTTTTTT.